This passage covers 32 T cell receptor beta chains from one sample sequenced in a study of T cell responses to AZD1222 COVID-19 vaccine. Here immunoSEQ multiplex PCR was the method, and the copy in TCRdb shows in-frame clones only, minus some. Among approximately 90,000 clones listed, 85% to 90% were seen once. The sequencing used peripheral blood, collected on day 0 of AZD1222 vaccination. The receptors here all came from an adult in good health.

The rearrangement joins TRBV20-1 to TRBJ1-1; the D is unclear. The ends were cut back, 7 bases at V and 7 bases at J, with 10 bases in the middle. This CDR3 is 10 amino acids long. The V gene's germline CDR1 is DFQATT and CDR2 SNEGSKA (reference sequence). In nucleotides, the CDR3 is TGCAGTGGAGCTGATGTTGAAGCTTTCTTT. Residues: CSGADVEAFF.

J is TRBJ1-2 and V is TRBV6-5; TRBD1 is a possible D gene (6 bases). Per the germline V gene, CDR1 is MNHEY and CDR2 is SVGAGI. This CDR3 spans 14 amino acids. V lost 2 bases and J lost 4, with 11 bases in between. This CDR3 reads CASSYSQGSYGYTF. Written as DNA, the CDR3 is TGTGCCAGCAGTTACAGCCAGGGGTCCTATGGCTACACCTTC.

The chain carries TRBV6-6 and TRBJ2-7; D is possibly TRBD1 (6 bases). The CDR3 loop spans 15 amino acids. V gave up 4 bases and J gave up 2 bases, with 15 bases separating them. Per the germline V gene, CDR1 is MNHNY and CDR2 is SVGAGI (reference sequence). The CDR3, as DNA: TGTGCCAGCAGTTTCTTGGCAGGGGCCCCCTACGAGCAGTACTTC. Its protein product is CASSFLAGAPYEQYF.

The CDR3 nucleotides are TGCGCCAGCAGCTTGGAAATAGACGGGACAGGGTTTGAAGCTTTCTTT. Residues: CASSLEIDGTGFEAFF. The gene calls are TRBV5-1 and TRBJ1-1; 9 positions agree with TRBD1. Germline V gene sequence: CDR1 SGHRS, CDR2 YFSETQ. The V segment lost 0 bases and the J segment 7 bases; nucleotides outside the gene matches: 10. The CDR3 length is 16 residues.

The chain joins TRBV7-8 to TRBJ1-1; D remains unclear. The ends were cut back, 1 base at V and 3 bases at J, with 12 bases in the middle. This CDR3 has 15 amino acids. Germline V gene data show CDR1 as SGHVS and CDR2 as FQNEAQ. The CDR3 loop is CASSLVGRVDTEAFF. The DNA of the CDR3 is TGTGCCAGCAGCTTAGTTGGGAGGGTAGACACTGAAGCTTTCTTT.

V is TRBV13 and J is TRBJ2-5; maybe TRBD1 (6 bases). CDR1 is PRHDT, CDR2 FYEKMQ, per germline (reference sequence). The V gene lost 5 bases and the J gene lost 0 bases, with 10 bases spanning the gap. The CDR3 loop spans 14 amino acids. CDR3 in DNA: TGTGCCAGCAGCGAAAGACAGGACCAAGAGACCCAGTACTTC. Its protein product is CASSERQDQETQYF.

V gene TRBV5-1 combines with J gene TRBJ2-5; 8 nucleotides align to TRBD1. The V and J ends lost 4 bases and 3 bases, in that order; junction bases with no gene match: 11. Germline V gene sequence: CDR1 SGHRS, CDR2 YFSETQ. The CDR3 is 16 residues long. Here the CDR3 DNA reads TGCGCCAGCAGCCCGGGGGCAGGGGGCTCGGAAGAGACCCAGTACTTC. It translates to CASSPGAGGSEETQYF. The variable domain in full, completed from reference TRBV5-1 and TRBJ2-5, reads KAGVTQTPRYLIKTRGQQVTLSCSPISGHRSVSWYQQTPGQGLQFLFEYFSETQRNKGNFPGRFSGRQFSNSRSEMNVSTLELGDSALYLCASSPGAGGSEETQYFGPGTRLLVL.

This CDR3 reads CASRRDPRDSNQPQHF. DNA for the CDR3: TGTGCCAGCAGGCGGGACCCCCGGGATAGCAATCAGCCCCAGCATTTT. The genes are TRBV2 and TRBJ1-5; the D gene is possibly TRBD1 (5 bases). The CDR3 runs 16 residues. The V gene lost 6 bases and the J gene lost 0 bases, with 15 bases spanning the gap. Germline V gene lookup returns CDR1 SNHLY and CDR2 FYNNEI. Looking up the rest from reference TRBV2 and TRBJ1-5 gives the full variable domain: EPEVTQTPSHQVTQMGQEVILRCVPISNHLYFYWYRQILGQKVEFLVSFYNNEISEKSEIFDDQFSVERPDGSNFTLKIRSTKLEDSAMYFCASRRDPRDSNQPQHFGDGTRLSIL.

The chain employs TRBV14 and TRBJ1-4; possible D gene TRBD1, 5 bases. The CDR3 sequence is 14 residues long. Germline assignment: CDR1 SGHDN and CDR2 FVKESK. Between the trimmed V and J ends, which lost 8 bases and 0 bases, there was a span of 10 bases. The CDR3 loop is CASAWGPTNEKLFF. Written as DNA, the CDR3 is TGTGCCAGCGCATGGGGCCCAACTAATGAAAAACTGTTTTTT.

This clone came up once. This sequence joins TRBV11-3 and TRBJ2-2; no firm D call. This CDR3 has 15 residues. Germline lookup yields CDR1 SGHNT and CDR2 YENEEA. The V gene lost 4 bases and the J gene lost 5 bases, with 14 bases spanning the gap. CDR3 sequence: CASSSPVARTGELFF. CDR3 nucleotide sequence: TGTGCCAGCAGCTCCCCAGTTGCCAGGACCGGGGAGCTGTTTTTT.

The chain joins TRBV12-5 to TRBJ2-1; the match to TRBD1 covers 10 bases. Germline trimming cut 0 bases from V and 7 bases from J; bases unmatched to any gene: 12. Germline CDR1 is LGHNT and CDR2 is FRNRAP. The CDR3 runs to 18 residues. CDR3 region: CASGLVRSGTGEGNEQFF. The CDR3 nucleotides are TGTGCTAGTGGTTTGGTTCGGTCCGGGACAGGGGAAGGGAATGAGCAGTTCTTC.

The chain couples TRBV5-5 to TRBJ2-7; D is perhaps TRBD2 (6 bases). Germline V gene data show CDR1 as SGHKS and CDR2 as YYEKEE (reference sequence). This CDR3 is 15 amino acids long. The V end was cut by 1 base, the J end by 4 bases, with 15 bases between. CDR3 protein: CASSLRGLGGYEQYF. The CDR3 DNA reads TGTGCCAGCAGCTTGCGGGGCCTAGGAGGGTACGAGCAGTACTTC.

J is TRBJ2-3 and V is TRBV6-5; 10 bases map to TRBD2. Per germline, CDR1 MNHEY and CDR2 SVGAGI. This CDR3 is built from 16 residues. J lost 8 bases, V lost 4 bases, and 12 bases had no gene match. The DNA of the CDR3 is TGTGCCAGCAGTTCAGGTTCTAGCGGGGGTCGTAGTACGCAGTATTTT. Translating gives CASSSGSSGGRSTQYF.

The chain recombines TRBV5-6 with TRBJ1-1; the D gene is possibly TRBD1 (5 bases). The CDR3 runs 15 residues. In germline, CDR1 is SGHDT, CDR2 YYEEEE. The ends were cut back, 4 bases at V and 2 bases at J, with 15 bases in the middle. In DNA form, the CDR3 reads TGTGCCAGCAGCCTACGCCCCGGGGGAAACACTGAAGCTTTCTTT. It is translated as CASSLRPGGNTEAFF.

This CDR3 reads CASSYEGDNYGYTF. The CDR3 nucleotides are TGTGCCAGCAGTTATGAAGGGGATAACTATGGCTACACCTTC. The V gene is TRBV6-5, the J gene TRBJ1-2, with D tentatively TRBD1 (5 bases). The V end was cut by 3 bases, the J end by 1 base, with 9 bases between. The length of the CDR3 is 14 residues. Germline V gene data show CDR1 as MNHEY and CDR2 as SVGAGI.

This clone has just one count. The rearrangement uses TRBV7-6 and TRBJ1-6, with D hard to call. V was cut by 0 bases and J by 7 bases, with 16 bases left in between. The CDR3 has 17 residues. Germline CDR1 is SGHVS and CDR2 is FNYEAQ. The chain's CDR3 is CASSLALGESRNSPLHF. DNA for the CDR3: TGTGCCAGCAGCTTAGCTCTCGGGGAGTCTCGGAATTCACCCCTCCACTTT. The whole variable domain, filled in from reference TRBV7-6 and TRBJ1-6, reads GAGVSQSPRYKVTKRGQDVALRCDPISGHVSLYWYRQALGQGPEFLTYFNYEAQQDKSGLPNDRFSAERPEGSISTLTIQRTEQRDSAMYRCASSLALGESRNSPLHFGNGTRLTVT.

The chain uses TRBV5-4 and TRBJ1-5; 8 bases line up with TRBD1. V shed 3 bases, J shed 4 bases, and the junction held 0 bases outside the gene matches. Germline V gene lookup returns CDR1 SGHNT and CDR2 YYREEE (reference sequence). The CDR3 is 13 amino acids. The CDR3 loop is CASSWDRNQPQHF. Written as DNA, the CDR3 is TGTGCCAGCAGCTGGGACAGGAATCAGCCCCAGCATTTT.

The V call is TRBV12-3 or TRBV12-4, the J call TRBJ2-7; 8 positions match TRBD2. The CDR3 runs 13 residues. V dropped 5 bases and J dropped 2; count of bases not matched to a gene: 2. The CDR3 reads CASSRAGAYEQYF. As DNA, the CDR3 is TGTGCCAGCAGTCGAGCGGGGGCCTACGAGCAGTACTTC.

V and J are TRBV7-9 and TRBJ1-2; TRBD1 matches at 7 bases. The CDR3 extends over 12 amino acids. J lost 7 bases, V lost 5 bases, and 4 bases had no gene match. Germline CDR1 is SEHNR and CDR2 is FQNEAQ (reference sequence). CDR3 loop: CASSPYRGGYTF. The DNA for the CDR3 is TGTGCCAGCAGCCCATACAGGGGTGGCTACACCTTC.

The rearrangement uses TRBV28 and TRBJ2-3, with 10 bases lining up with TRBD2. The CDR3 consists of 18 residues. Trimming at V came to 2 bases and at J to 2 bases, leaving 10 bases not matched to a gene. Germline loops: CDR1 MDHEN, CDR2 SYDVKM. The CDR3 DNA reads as TGTGCCAGCAGTTTAAGGCTAGCGGGGGCCGACCCCACAGATACGCAGTATTTT. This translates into CASSLRLAGADPTDTQYF. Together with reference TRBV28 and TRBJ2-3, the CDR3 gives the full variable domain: DVKVTQSSRYLVKRTGEKVFLECVQDMDHENMFWYRQDPGLGLRLIYFSYDVKMKEKGDIPEGYSVSREKKERFSLILESASTNQTSMYLCASSLRLAGADPTDTQYFGPGTRLTVL.

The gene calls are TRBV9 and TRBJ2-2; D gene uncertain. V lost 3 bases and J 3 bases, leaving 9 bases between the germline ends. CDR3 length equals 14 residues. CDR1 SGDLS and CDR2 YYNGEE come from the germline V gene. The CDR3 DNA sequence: TGTGCCAGCAGCGCCCCAGTGTACACCGGGGAGCTGTTTTTT. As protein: CASSAPVYTGELFF.

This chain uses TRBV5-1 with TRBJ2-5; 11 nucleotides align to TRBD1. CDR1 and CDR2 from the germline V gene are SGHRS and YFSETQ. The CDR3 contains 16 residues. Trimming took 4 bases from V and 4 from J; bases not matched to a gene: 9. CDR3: CASSPGAGTGGETQYF. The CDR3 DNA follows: TGCGCCAGCAGCCCGGGGGCTGGGACAGGGGGAGAGACCCAGTACTTC.

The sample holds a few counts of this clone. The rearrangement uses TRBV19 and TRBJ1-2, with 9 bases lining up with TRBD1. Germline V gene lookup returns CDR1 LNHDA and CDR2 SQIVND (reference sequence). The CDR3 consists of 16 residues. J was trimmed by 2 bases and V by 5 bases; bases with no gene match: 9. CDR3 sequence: CASSDSPGQGNYGYTF. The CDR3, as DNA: TGTGCCAGTAGTGATTCCCCGGGACAGGGAAACTATGGCTACACCTTC.

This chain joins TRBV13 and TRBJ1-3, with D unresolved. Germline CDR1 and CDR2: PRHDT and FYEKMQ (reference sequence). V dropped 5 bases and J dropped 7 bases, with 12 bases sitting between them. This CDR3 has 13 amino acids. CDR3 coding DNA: TGTGCCAGCAGCCGTGACTCCGGGAACACCATATATTTT. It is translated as CASSRDSGNTIYF.

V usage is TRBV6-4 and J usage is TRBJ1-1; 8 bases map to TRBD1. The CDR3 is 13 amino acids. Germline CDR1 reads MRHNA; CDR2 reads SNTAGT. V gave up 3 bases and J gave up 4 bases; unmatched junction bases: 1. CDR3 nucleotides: TGTGCCAGCAGTGAACAGGGGGGCACTGAAGCTTTCTTT. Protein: CASSEQGGTEAFF.

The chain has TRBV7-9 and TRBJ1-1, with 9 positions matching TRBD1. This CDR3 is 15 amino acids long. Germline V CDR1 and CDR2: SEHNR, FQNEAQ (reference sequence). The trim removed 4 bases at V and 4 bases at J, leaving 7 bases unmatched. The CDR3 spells CASSSTGTGITEAFF. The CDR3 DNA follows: TGTGCCAGCAGCTCGACCGGGACAGGGATCACTGAAGCTTTCTTT.

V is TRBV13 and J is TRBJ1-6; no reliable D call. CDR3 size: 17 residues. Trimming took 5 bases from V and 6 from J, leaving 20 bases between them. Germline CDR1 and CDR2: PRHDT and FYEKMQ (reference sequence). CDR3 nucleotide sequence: TGTGCCAGCAGCGGGCCGGACCCTCGTTCCACTAATTCACCCCTCCACTTT. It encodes CASSGPDPRSTNSPLHF.

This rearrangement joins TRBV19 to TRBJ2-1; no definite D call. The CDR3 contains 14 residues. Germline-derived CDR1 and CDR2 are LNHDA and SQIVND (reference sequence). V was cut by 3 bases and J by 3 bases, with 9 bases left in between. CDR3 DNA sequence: TGTGCCAGTAGTATCCCCGGCGGCTACAATGAGCAGTTCTTC. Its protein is CASSIPGGYNEQFF.

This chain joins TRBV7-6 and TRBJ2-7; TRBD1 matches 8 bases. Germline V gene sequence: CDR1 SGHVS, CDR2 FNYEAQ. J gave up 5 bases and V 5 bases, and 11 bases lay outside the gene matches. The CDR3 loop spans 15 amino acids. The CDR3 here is CASSPKAGGRNEQYF. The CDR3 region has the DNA TGTGCCAGCAGCCCAAAGGCAGGGGGCAGGAACGAGCAGTACTTC.

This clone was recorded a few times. Here the CDR3 DNA reads TGTGCCAGCAGCGTTGGGACACTCTCTGGAAACACCATATATTTT. It is translated as CASSVGTLSGNTIYF. The chain uses TRBV11-2 and TRBJ1-3; D is possibly TRBD1 (6 bases). Trimming shortened V by 5 bases and J by 0 bases, and 11 bases separated the two germline ends. The CDR3 spans 15 residues. The V gene's germline CDR1 is SGHAT and CDR2 FQNNGV.

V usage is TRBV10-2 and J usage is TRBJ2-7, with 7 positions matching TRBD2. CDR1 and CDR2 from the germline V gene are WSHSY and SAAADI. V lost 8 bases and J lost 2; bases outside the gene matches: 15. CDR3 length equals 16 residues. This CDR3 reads CASRGVAPEVAYEQYF. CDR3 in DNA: TGCGCCAGCCGGGGGGTTGCACCGGAGGTGGCCTACGAGCAGTACTTC.

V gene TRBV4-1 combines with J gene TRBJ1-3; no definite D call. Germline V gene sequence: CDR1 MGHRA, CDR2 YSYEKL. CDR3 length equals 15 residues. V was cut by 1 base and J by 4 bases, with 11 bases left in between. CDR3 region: CASSQVGQRGNTIYF. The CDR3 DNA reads TGCGCCAGCAGCCAAGTCGGGCAACGAGGAAACACCATATATTTT.